A selection of T cell receptor beta chains follows, all from one sample in a study of shared clonotypes between healthy human individuals. The method was immunoSEQ multiplex PCR; TCRdb's version includes in-frame clones alone and lacks a portion of them. The sample shows fewer than 400,000 clones, 74% of them seen only once. The sequencing sample was made of memory CD4+ T cells sorted from blood. All receptors come from a young man in good health. The conserved cysteine and the conserved F or W are not part of the CDR3 here. The order of the fields is J gene, V gene, CDR3 protein.

>TRBJ1-1|TRBV4-3
ASSQELGGYNTEAF
>TRBJ2-1|TRBV27
ASTADLAGTYNEQF
>TRBJ1-6|TRBV29-1
SVTPLTLH
>TRBJ1-5|TRBV27
ASSNDRGNQPQH
>TRBJ2-2|TRBV6-5
ASTTRAWTGELF
>TRBJ2-7|TRBV29-1
STTGEGSYEQY
>TRBJ2-3|TRBV2
ASRGQGSYVTDTQY
>TRBJ2-7|TRBV27
ASSFLSSGTYEQY
>TRBJ1-1|TRBV11-2
ASSLEWMNTEAF
>TRBJ2-7|TRBV5-4
ASSLGGADTYEQY
>TRBJ2-6|TRBV30
AWSAPSGANVLT
>TRBJ2-3|TRBV30
AWSGASGSTDTQY
>TRBJ2-1|TRBV15
ATSRRNPLAGSYNEQF
>TRBJ2-5|TRBV25-1
ASSGVNQETQY
>TRBJ2-7|TRBV11-2
ASSLGQGGEQY
>TRBJ2-5|TRBV5-4
ASSLGAPRQGQTQY
>TRBJ1-1|TRBV7-2
ASSFTMNTEAF
>TRBJ2-7|TRBV10-2
ASSAGRTSYEQY
>TRBJ1-1|TRBV29-1
SVQGLATEAF
>TRBJ2-7|TRBV28
ASSFGGRGAYEQY
>TRBJ2-2|TRBV11-2
ASSSRTGFGGELF
>TRBJ1-2|TRBV10-3
AIRAGVYGYT
>TRBJ2-7|TRBV7-1
ASSLSLTGRSSYEQY
>TRBJ2-7|TRBV11-2
ASSFVTEYEQY
>TRBJ2-2|TRBV6-1
ASSARDTRSRNTGELF
>TRBJ1-3|TRBV5-1
ASSLGGGPGNTIY
>TRBJ2-5|TRBV9
ASSARTGGETQY
>TRBJ2-3|TRBV5-1
ASSLEGRGTDTQY
>TRBJ2-3|TRBV9
ASSRVEDTQY
>TRBJ2-1|TRBV19
ASRKGSGYYNEQF
>TRBJ2-1|TRBV5-1
ASSLQLRGSNEQF
>TRBJ2-2|TRBV4-3
ASSQGGSSGRPGELF
>TRBJ1-1|TRBV28
ASKDWGNTEAF
>TRBJ1-3|TRBV18
ASSPTGPNSGNTIY
>TRBJ1-2|TRBV11-2
ASSSGTGVGYGYT
>TRBJ2-1|TRBV21-1
ASSIPRGGITYNEQF
>TRBJ1-5|TRBV25-1
ASSEDPYGPQH
>TRBJ2-1|TRBV9
ASSVDATGYYNEQF
>TRBJ1-1|TRBV10-3
AISTRRDMNTEAF
>TRBJ2-1|TRBV11-2
ASSFKGTEQF
>TRBJ2-7|TRBV6-1
ASTPGNSREQY
>TRBJ1-4|TRBV6-1
ASSGQGEAEKLF
>TRBJ2-3|TRBV7-9
ASSLDSGRVDTQY
>TRBJ2-1|TRBV7-9
ASSPQAGTYNEQF